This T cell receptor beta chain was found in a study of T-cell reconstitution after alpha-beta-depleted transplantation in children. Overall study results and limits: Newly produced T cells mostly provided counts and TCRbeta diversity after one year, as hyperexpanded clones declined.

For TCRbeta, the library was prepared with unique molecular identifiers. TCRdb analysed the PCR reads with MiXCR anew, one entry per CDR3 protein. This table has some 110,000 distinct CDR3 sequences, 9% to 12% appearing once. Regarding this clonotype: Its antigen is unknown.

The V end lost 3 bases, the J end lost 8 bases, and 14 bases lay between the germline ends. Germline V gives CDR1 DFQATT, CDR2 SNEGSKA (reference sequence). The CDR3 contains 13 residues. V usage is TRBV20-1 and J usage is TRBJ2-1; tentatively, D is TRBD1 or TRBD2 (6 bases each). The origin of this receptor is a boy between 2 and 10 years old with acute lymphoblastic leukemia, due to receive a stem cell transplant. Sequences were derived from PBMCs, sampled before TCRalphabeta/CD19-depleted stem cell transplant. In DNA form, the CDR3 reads TGCAGTGCTAGGAGAGTGGGGGGCTATGAGCAGTTCTTC. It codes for CSARRVGGYEQFF.